The sequence of this T cell receptor (beta chain) was determined in a study of shared clonotypes between healthy human individuals. The assay was immunoSEQ multiplex PCR, and TCRdb's table has in-frame clones only and misses some. The table records roughly 330,000 clones, around 72% of them present only once. The CDR3 runs 11 residues. CDR1 is SNHLY and CDR2 is FYNNEI in the germline V gene. V shed 8 bases and J shed 6 bases, with 9 bases lying between them. This clone was counted only a few times. Donors included only healthy HIV-negative adults lacking recent acute infections or vaccinations. Within Nashville, Tennessee resided all donors, each a Caucasian adult.

Sequencing used memory CD4+ T cells sorted from blood. Subset: CD45RA-negative fraction. This receptor was taken from a man in his thirties or forties in good health. V is TRBV2 and J is TRBJ2-3; weak D call: TRBD2 (7 bases). CDR3 bases: TGTGCCAGCGGGAGGGGGGATACGCAGTATTTT. Its translation: CASGRGDTQYF.